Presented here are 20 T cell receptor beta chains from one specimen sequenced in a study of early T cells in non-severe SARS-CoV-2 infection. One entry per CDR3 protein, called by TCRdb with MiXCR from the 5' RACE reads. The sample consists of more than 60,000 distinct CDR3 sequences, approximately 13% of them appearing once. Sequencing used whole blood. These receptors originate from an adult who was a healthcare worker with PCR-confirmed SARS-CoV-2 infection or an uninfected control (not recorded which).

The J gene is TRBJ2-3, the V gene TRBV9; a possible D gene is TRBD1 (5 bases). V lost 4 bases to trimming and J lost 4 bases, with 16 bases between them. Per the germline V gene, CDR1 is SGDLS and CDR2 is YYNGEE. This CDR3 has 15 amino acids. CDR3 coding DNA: TGTGCCAGCAGCCCCCTGGCAGGCAGGGCAGATACGCAGTATTTT. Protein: CASSPLAGRADTQYF. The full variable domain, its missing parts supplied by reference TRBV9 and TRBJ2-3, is DSGVTQTPKHLITATGQRVTLRCSPRSGDLSVYWYQQSLDQGLQFLIQYYNGEERAKGNILERFSAQQFPDLHSELNLSSLELGDSALYFCASSPLAGRADTQYFGPGTRLTVL.

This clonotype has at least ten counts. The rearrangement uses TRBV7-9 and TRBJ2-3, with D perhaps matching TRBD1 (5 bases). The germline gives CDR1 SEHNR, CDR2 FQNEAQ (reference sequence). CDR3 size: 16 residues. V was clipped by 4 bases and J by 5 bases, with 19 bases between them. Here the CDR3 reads CASSSFGRAGEDTQYF. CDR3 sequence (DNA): TGTGCCAGCAGCTCCTTCGGCAGGGCCGGAGAAGATACGCAGTATTTT.

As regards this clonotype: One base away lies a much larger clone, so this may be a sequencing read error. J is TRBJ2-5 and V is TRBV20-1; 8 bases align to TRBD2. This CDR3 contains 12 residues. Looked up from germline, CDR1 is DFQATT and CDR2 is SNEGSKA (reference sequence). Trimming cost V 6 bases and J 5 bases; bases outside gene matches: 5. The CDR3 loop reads CSAERGSETQYF. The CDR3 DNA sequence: TGCAGTGCGGAGCGGGGGAGCGAGACCCAGTACTTC.

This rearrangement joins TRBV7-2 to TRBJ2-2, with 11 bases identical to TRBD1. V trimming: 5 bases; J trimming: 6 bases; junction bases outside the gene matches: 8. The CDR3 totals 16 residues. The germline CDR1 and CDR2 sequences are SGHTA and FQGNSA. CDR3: CASSPAWDRGSGELFF. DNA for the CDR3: TGTGCCAGCAGCCCAGCATGGGACAGGGGGTCCGGGGAGCTGTTTTTT.

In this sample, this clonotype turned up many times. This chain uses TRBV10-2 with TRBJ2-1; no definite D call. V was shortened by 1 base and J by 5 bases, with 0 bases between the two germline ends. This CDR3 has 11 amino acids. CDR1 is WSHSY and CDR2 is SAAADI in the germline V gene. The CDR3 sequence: CASSEYNEQFF. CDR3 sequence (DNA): TGCGCCAGCAGTGAGTACAATGAGCAGTTCTTC.

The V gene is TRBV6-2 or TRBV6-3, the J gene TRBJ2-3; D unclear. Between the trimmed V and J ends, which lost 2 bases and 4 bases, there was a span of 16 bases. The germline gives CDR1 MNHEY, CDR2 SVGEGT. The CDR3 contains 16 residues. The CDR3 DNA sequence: TGTGCCAGCAGTTACGCTAGAGTCTCCAAGGCAGATACGCAGTATTTT. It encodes CASSYARVSKADTQYF.

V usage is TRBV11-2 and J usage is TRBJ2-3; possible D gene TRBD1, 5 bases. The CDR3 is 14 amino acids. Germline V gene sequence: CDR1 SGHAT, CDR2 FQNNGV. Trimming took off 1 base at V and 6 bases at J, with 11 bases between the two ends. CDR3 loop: CASSLGFRVDTQYF. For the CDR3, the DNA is TGTGCCAGCAGCTTAGGCTTCAGGGTGGATACGCAGTATTTT.

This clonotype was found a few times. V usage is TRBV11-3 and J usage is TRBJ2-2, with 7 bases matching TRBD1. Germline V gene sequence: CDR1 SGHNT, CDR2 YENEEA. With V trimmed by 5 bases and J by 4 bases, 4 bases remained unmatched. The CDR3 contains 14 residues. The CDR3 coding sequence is TGTGCCAGCAGCAAGGGGGCTAGCACCGGGGAGCTGTTTTTT. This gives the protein CASSKGASTGELFF.

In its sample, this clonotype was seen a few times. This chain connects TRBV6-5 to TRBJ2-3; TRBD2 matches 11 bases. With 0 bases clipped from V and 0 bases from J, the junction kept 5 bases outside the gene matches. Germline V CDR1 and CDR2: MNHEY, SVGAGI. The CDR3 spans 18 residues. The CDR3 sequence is CASSYSGLAGGSTDTQYF. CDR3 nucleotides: TGTGCCAGCAGTTACTCAGGTCTAGCGGGGGGCAGCACAGATACGCAGTATTTT.

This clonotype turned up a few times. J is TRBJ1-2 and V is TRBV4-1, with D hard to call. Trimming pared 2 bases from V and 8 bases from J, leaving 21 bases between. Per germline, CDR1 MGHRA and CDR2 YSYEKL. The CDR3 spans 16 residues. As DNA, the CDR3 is TGCGCCAGCAGCCAAAAGGGCGTGGGCTCTCAGTTCGGCTACACCTTC. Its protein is CASSQKGVGSQFGYTF.

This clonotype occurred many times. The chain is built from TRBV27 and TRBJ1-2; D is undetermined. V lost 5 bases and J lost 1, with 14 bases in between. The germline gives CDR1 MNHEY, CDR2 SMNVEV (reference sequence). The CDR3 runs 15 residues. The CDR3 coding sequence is TGTGCCAGCAGTCCTACTTGGACGGGTAACTATGGCTACACCTTC. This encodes CASSPTWTGNYGYTF.

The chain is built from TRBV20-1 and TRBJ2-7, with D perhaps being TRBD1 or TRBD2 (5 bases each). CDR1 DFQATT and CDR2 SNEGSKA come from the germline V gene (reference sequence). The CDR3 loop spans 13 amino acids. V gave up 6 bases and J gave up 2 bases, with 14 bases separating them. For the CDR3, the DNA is TGCAGTGCCTCCTTCCGGGACCCCTACGAGCAGTACTTC. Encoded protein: CSASFRDPYEQYF.

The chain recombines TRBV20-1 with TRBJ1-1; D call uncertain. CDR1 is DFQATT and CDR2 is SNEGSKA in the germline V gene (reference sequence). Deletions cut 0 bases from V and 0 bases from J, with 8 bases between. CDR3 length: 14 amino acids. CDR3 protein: CSAREPGMNTEAFF. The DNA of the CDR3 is TGCAGTGCTAGAGAACCCGGGATGAACACTGAAGCTTTCTTT.

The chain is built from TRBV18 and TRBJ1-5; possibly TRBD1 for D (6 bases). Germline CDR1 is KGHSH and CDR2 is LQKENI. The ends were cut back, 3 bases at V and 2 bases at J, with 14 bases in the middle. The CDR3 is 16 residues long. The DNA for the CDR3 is TGTGCCAGCTCACCCTTAGGGGGACTGGGCAATCAGCCCCAGCATTTT. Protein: CASSPLGGLGNQPQHF.

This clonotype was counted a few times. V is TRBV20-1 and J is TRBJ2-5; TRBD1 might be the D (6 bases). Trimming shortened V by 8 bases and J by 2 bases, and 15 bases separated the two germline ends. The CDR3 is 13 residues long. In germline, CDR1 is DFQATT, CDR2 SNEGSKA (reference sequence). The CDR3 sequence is CSTSGDSQETQYF. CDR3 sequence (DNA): TGCAGTACCTCAGGGGATTCACAAGAGACCCAGTACTTC.

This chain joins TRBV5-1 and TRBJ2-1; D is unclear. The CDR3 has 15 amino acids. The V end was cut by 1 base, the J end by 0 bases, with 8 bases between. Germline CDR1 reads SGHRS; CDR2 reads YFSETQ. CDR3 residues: CASSLYSVSYNEQFF. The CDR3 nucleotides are TGCGCCAGCAGCTTGTATTCCGTCTCCTACAATGAGCAGTTCTTC.

The CDR3 sequence is CASSLEPKHYYEQYF. The CDR3 nucleotides are TGTGCCAGCAGCCTGGAGCCGAAGCACTACTACGAGCAGTACTTC. The V gene is TRBV7-8, the J gene TRBJ2-7; no firm D call. Germline V gene data show CDR1 as SGHVS and CDR2 as FQNEAQ. The CDR3 runs to 15 residues. Trimming shortened V by 5 bases and J by 3 bases, and 17 bases separated the two germline ends.

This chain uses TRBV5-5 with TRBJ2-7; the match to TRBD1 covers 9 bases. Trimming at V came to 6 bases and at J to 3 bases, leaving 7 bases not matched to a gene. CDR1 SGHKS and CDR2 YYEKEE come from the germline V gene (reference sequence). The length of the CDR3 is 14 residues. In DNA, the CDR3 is TGTGCCAGCACCACGGGACAGGGATACTACGAGCAGTACTTC. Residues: CASTTGQGYYEQYF.

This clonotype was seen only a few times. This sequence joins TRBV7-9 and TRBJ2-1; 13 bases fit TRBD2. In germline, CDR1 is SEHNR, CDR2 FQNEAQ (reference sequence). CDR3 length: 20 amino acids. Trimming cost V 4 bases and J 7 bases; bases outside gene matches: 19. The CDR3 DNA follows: TGTGCCAGCAGCTCGAGGACTAGCGGGAGCCAACTTAGTGCCCGGAATGAGCAGTTCTTC. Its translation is CASSSRTSGSQLSARNEQFF.

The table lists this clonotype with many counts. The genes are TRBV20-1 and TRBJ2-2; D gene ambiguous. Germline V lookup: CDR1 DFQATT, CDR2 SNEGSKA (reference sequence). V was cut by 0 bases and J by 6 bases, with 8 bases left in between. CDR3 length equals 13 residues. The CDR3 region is CSARDPRAGELFF. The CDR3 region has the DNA TGCAGTGCTAGAGATCCCAGAGCCGGGGAGCTGTTTTTT.